The clone carrying this TCR beta chain was recorded many times. Antigen: not known. Construction of TCR beta libraries was performed using quantitative 5'-RACE with molecular barcodes. TCRdb recomputed calls from the 5' RACE reads with MiXCR, one row per CDR3 protein. There are approximately 110,000 distinct CDR3 sequences in the sample; about 24% occur only once, and around 12% lies in the top ten. This specimen comes from a study of CD8 T cells in ankylosing spondylitis. General study results and limits: Previously reported in reactive arthritis synovial fluid and blood were some of the motif variants. Enrichment of disease-linked clones was reportedly significant in matched ankylosing spondylitis synovial fluid. Characteristic of ankylosing spondylitis blood, it appeared, was a TCR beta motif comprising about eight highly homologous variants.

Trimming stripped 0 bases from V and 2 bases from J, with 10 bases between. The CDR3 runs 15 residues. Per germline, CDR1 WNHNN and CDR2 SYGVQD (reference sequence). This clonotype originated in a male donor with ankylosing spondylitis. The rearrangement uses TRBV10-1 and TRBJ2-5; D perhaps matches TRBD1 (5 bases). Sequenced: synovial fluid, either unsorted or a sorted T cell fraction (not recorded which). For the CDR3, the DNA is TGCGCCAGCAGTGAGTCGGGCAGGGAACAAGAGACCCAGTACTTC. Amino acid sequence: CASSESGREQETQYF.